Below are 30 T cell receptor beta chains sequenced from a single sample in a study of blood T cell repertoires in COVID-19 (TCRdb year 2020). The method behind the library was the immunoSEQ multiplex PCR assay. Here the immuneACCESS table is served through TCRdb, limited to in-frame sequences with V and J called. Missing clones are a known gap in these copies; in checked studies unresolved V genes cover under half, and the rest lacks a known reason. This sample has roughly 160,000 clones in its table, and about four fifths of those were observed once. 18% of the sample comes from the top ten. The sequencing input was PBMCs or T cells enriched from blood (not recorded which). These receptors were taken from a man between 60 and 75 years old who had recovered from COVID-19.

CDR3 in amino acids: CASSPLKDGSSGNTIYF. The CDR3, as DNA: TGTGCCAGCTCACCCCTAAAGGACGGGAGCTCTGGAAACACCATATATTTT. The rearrangement joins TRBV18 to TRBJ1-3; no clear D. This CDR3 has 17 residues. V lost 3 bases to trimming and J lost 0 bases, with 15 bases between them. The V gene's germline CDR1 is KGHSH and CDR2 LQKENI.

The rearrangement links TRBV19 to TRBJ1-5; D not resolved. The germline V gene encodes CDR1 LNHDA and CDR2 SQIVND (reference sequence). CDR3 length: 15 residues. V lost 3 bases and J lost 2, with 11 bases in between. Here the CDR3 reads CASSISWQGNQPQHF. As DNA, the CDR3 is TGTGCCAGTAGTATTTCGTGGCAAGGCAATCAGCCCCAGCATTTT.

This rearrangement joins TRBV28 to TRBJ2-1; 12 positions match TRBD1. After removal of 6 bases from V and 3 bases from J, the junction contained 3 bases not matched to a gene. This CDR3 is built from 15 residues. The germline gives CDR1 MDHEN, CDR2 SYDVKM. CDR3 nucleotide sequence: TGTGCCAGCAGCCGGGACAGGGGGCTCTACAATGAGCAGTTCTTC. Its translation is CASSRDRGLYNEQFF.

The chain uses TRBV7-8 and TRBJ2-1; 7 bases match TRBD1. The CDR3 runs to 14 residues. Germline V gene data show CDR1 as SGHVS and CDR2 as FQNEAQ. With 5 bases clipped from V and 6 bases from J, the junction kept 7 bases outside the gene matches. CDR3 DNA: TGTGCCAGCAGCCCCCCGGCAGGGGGCAATGAGCAGTTCTTC. Translation: CASSPPAGGNEQFF.

The CDR3: CASSDRDGKNIQYF. The CDR3 DNA follows: TGTGCCAGCAGCGACAGGGATGGCAAAAACATTCAGTACTTC. The chain combines TRBV11-3 with TRBJ2-4; 7 bases map to TRBD1. V gave up 5 bases and J gave up 3 bases; unmatched junction bases: 4. The germline V gene has CDR1 SGHNT and CDR2 YENEEA. The CDR3 extends over 14 amino acids.

Details on this clone: The sample contains more than one DNA sequence encoding this CDR3. V gene TRBV2 combines with J gene TRBJ1-2; D is unclear. Germline loops: CDR1 SNHLY, CDR2 FYNNEI. The CDR3 is 12 residues long. Trimming pared 3 bases from V and 2 bases from J, leaving 4 bases between. The CDR3 coding sequence is TGTGCCAGCAGTGAGCGAAACTATGGCTACACCTTC. It codes for CASSERNYGYTF.

The gene calls are TRBV28 and TRBJ1-5, with D tentatively TRBD1 (5 bases). Germline CDR1 is MDHEN and CDR2 is SYDVKM. The CDR3 length is 13 residues. Between the trimmed V and J ends, which lost 5 bases and 4 bases, there was a span of 9 bases. CDR3 sequence: CASSLDNNQPQHF. The CDR3 nucleotides read TGTGCCAGCAGTCTGGACAATAATCAGCCCCAGCATTTT.

This clone was found once. V gene TRBV7-2 combines with J gene TRBJ1-5, with 9 nucleotides matching TRBD1. V lost 4 bases to trimming and J lost 7 bases; unmatched junction nucleotides: 5. The CDR3 covers 14 residues. Germline V CDR1 and CDR2: SGHTA, FQGNSA. In DNA form, the CDR3 reads TGTGCCAGCAGCTACAGGGGGCAAGGGCAGCCCCAGCATTTT. Translating it yields CASSYRGQGQPQHF.

This rearrangement joins TRBV2 to TRBJ1-1; 8 bases line up with TRBD1. Trimming at V came to 2 bases and at J to 1 base, leaving 3 bases not matched to a gene. CDR3 length equals 15 residues. Germline-derived CDR1 and CDR2 are SNHLY and FYNNEI. CDR3 amino acids: CASSELQGGNTEAFF. Written as DNA, the CDR3 is TGTGCCAGCAGTGAATTACAGGGGGGGAACACTGAAGCTTTCTTT.

The chain is built from TRBV10-3 and TRBJ2-3; 7 bases line up with TRBD1. Looked up from germline, CDR1 is ENHRY and CDR2 is SYGVKD. The CDR3 covers 15 residues. Trimming at V came to 2 bases and at J to 4 bases, leaving 6 bases not matched to a gene. The CDR3 here is CAISERGGGPDTQYF. The DNA for the CDR3 is TGTGCCATCAGTGAGAGAGGGGGCGGGCCAGATACGCAGTATTTT.

The rearrangement uses TRBV2 and TRBJ2-2; weak D call: TRBD2 (6 bases). The V gene lost 1 base and the J gene lost 6 bases, with 9 bases spanning the gap. Germline lookup yields CDR1 SNHLY and CDR2 FYNNEI. This CDR3 is 14 amino acids long. CDR3: CASSEGRAAGELFF. The CDR3 DNA reads as TGTGCCAGCAGTGAAGGGAGGGCTGCCGGGGAGCTGTTTTTT.

The chain combines TRBV5-1 with TRBJ1-4, with 9 bases fitting TRBD1. This CDR3 spans 16 amino acids. Trimming cost V 4 bases and J 1 base; bases outside gene matches: 5. Germline V gives CDR1 SGHRS, CDR2 YFSETQ. The CDR3: CASSPGQGITNEKLFF. The CDR3 DNA reads TGCGCCAGCAGCCCGGGACAGGGAATAACTAATGAAAAACTGTTTTTT.

V usage is TRBV6-5 and J usage is TRBJ2-3; 11 bases map to TRBD2. CDR3 length equals 15 residues. In germline, CDR1 is MNHEY, CDR2 SVGAGI. V was clipped by 10 bases and J by 6 bases; unmatched bases: 12. CDR3 nucleotide sequence: TGTGCCACCCTGACTAGCGGGGAATTTACGGATACGCAGTATTTT. Its translation: CATLTSGEFTDTQYF.

This sequence joins TRBV5-6 and TRBJ2-5; 13 positions match TRBD2. Per the germline V gene, CDR1 is SGHDT and CDR2 is YYEEEE. With V trimmed by 4 bases and J by 3 bases, 12 bases remained unmatched. The CDR3 has 18 residues. CDR3 bases: TGTGCCAGCAGCCTACTTAAGGGACTAGCGGGGTCTAAAGAGACCCAGTACTTC. Encoded protein: CASSLLKGLAGSKETQYF.

This chain uses TRBV4-1 with TRBJ1-3, with D possibly matching TRBD1 (6 bases). V was trimmed by 3 bases and J by 1 base, leaving 10 bases between them. CDR3 length: 15 amino acids. Germline V lookup: CDR1 MGHRA, CDR2 YSYEKL. The CDR3 DNA reads TGCGCCAGCAGCCACAATCAGGGGTCTGGAAACACCATATATTTT. Protein: CASSHNQGSGNTIYF.

The J gene is TRBJ2-1, the V gene TRBV5-1; 9 bases match TRBD1. Losses at the gene ends were 5 bases for V and 6 bases for J; bases not matched to a gene: 12. From germline, CDR1 is SGHRS and CDR2 YFSETQ. CDR3 length: 16 residues. DNA for the CDR3: TGCGCCAGCAGGGGGGGACAGGGATTTTACCGCAATGAGCAGTTCTTC. Translated: CASRGGQGFYRNEQFF.

This chain joins TRBV4-1 and TRBJ2-7, with D hard to call. V lost 2 bases to trimming and J lost 0 bases, with 5 bases between them. CDR3 size: 13 residues. CDR1 MGHRA and CDR2 YSYEKL come from the germline V gene. The CDR3 DNA is TGCGCCAGCAGCCAACCTAGCTCCTACGAGCAGTACTTC. It specifies CASSQPSSYEQYF.

The chain combines TRBV13 with TRBJ2-7; 8 nucleotides line up with TRBD1. The CDR3 has 18 amino acids. V lost 5 bases and J lost 6; bases outside the gene matches: 21. From germline, CDR1 is PRHDT and CDR2 FYEKMQ (reference sequence). The CDR3 loop is CASSPLDRGPGRIGEQYF. CDR3 sequence (DNA): TGTGCCAGCAGCCCTCTCGACAGGGGCCCTGGTCGAATTGGCGAGCAGTACTTC.

The CDR3 coding sequence is TGTGCCAGCAGCTTAGGAGGAGGCGGGGGTGAGACCCAGTACTTC. It is translated as CASSLGGGGGETQYF. The chain carries TRBV11-3 and TRBJ2-5, with TRBD2 matching over 7 bases. Germline loops: CDR1 SGHNT, CDR2 YENEEA. After removal of 1 base from V and 5 bases from J, the junction contained 7 bases not matched to a gene. CDR3 size: 15 residues.

The chain carries TRBV2 and TRBJ2-7; either TRBD1 or TRBD2 may supply D (6 bases each). Germline CDR1 reads SNHLY; CDR2 reads FYNNEI. CDR3 length: 12 amino acids. V shed 8 bases and J shed 3 bases, with 11 bases lying between them. This CDR3 is CASGGGLYEQYF. The CDR3 DNA is TGTGCCAGCGGTGGGGGGCTCTACGAGCAGTACTTC.

The V and J genes are TRBV19 and TRBJ2-7; TRBD1 might be the D (6 bases). This CDR3 is 13 amino acids long. Germline loops: CDR1 LNHDA, CDR2 SQIVND (reference sequence). Deletions cut 6 bases from V and 5 bases from J, with 14 bases between. CDR3 region: CASRAQGSDEQYF. The DNA for the CDR3 is TGTGCCAGTAGAGCACAGGGATCCGACGAGCAGTACTTC.

J is TRBJ2-1 and V is TRBV28, with TRBD2 identical over 15 bases. From germline, CDR1 is MDHEN and CDR2 SYDVKM. CDR3 size: 19 residues. With V trimmed by 3 bases and J by 0 bases, 6 bases remained unmatched. This CDR3 is CASSLSGLAGGSSYNEQFF. The CDR3, as DNA: TGTGCCAGCAGTTTGTCGGGACTAGCGGGGGGTAGCTCCTACAATGAGCAGTTCTTC.

The chain carries TRBV6-2 or TRBV6-3 and TRBJ2-7; 12 nucleotides match TRBD1. V dropped 4 bases and J dropped 5; count of bases not matched to a gene: 9. Germline V gene sequence: CDR1 MNHEY, CDR2 SVGEGT. CDR3 length equals 16 residues. The CDR3 DNA is TGTGCCAGCAGTTCCCGGGACAGGGGGCGAGGCCACGAGCAGTACTTC. Protein product: CASSSRDRGRGHEQYF.

The rearrangement uses TRBV7-8 and TRBJ1-5; tentative D call: TRBD1 (5 bases). Trimming left V 4 bases short and J 0 bases short, with 16 bases between. Germline loops: CDR1 SGHVS, CDR2 FQNEAQ. This CDR3 region has 17 residues. CDR3 sequence: CASSSLGQGYSNQPQHF. The CDR3 nucleotides are TGTGCCAGCAGCTCATTGGGCCAGGGTTATAGCAATCAGCCCCAGCATTTT.

The chain is built from TRBV19 and TRBJ2-6; 10 bases match TRBD2. After removal of 5 bases from V and 0 bases from J, the junction contained 4 bases not matched to a gene. Germline V lookup: CDR1 LNHDA, CDR2 SQIVND (reference sequence). The CDR3 runs to 17 residues. CDR3 loop: CASSDSGRLSGANVLTF. The DNA for the CDR3 is TGTGCCAGTAGTGATAGCGGGAGGCTCTCTGGGGCCAACGTCCTGACTTTC.

The V gene is TRBV2, the J gene TRBJ1-4, with TRBD1 matching 7 bases. Germline V gene sequence: CDR1 SNHLY, CDR2 FYNNEI. CDR3 size: 13 residues. Trimming removed 6 bases from V and 7 bases from J; junction bases left unmatched: 5. CDR3 sequence: CASSTGVGEKLFF. CDR3 coding DNA: TGTGCCAGCAGCACAGGGGTCGGTGAAAAACTGTTTTTT.

V and J are TRBV10-3 and TRBJ2-7; maybe TRBD2 (6 bases). Germline CDR1 reads ENHRY; CDR2 reads SYGVKD. V shed 8 bases and J shed 2 bases, with 13 bases lying between them. This CDR3 spans 13 amino acids. CDR3 sequence: CAIAGTQPYEQYF. CDR3 sequence (DNA): TGTGCCATCGCCGGGACTCAGCCCTACGAGCAGTACTTC.

There are a few counts of this clone. V usage is TRBV7-2 and J usage is TRBJ1-2; 8 nucleotides line up with TRBD1. Germline-derived CDR1 and CDR2 are SGHTA and FQGNSA. The J segment lost 8 bases and the V segment lost 5 bases, leaving 4 bases of the junction unmatched. This CDR3 is 12 amino acids long. The DNA for the CDR3 is TGTGCCAGCAGCCCACAGGGGGGCGGCTACACCTTC. This encodes CASSPQGGGYTF.

This chain joins TRBV5-1 and TRBJ2-7, with TRBD2 as a possible D gene (5 bases). The CDR3 is 15 amino acids. Per the germline V gene, CDR1 is SGHRS and CDR2 is YFSETQ. V was cut by 0 bases and J by 6 bases, with 16 bases left in between. CDR3 bases: TGCGCCAGCAGCTTGGCCGGAGCTGAGGGTCGCGAGCAGTACTTC. This encodes CASSLAGAEGREQYF. Based on the CDR3 plus reference TRBV5-1 and TRBJ2-7, the full variable domain is KAGVTQTPRYLIKTRGQQVTLSCSPISGHRSVSWYQQTPGQGLQFLFEYFSETQRNKGNFPGRFSGRQFSNSRSEMNVSTLELGDSALYLCASSLAGAEGREQYFGPGTRLTVT.

The chain has TRBV6-5 and TRBJ2-7, with D possibly being TRBD1 (5 bases). This CDR3 spans 13 amino acids. V gave up 6 bases and J gave up 2 bases, with 11 bases separating them. The germline V gene encodes CDR1 MNHEY and CDR2 SVGAGI. The CDR3 region is CASSQDSPYEQYF. The CDR3 DNA reads as TGTGCCAGCAGCCAAGACAGTCCCTACGAGCAGTACTTC.